Given below is one TCR beta chain in context. The source of the sample is a study of blood T cell repertoires in COVID-19. Profiled with immunoSEQ multiplex PCR; TCRdb holds only in-frame clones, not every one. Among roughly 200,000 clones listed, about 80% were seen once. Trimming stripped 0 bases from V and 8 bases from J, with 8 bases between. The CDR3 is 14 amino acids. From germline, CDR1 is MGHRA and CDR2 YSYEKL. This TCR derives from a woman between 50 and 59 years old with active or convalescent COVID-19. This rearrangement joins TRBV4-1 to TRBJ1-6, with D unclear. The sequenced sample was peripheral blood. CDR3 nucleotide sequence: TGCGCCAGCAGCCAAGAAAACGGGGATTCACCCCTCCACTTT. Encoded protein: CASSQENGDSPLHF.